The rows below give T cell receptor beta chains drawn from one sample of a study of OX40 agonist ivuxolimab in advanced cancers. Here immunoSEQ multiplex PCR was the method, and the copy in TCRdb shows in-frame clones only, minus some. Of fewer than 20,000 clones in the sample, 75% to 90% were seen once. The sequencing used CD4+ or CD8+ T cells sorted from blood, collected in a trial of the OX40 agonist ivuxolimab. The receptors come from an adult with an advanced solid tumor such as melanoma, head and neck, liver or kidney cancer. Both conserved end residues are part of each CDR3. Each record gives: clone size, D gene, J gene, V gene, CDR3 DNA, CDR3 protein. A D gene is named only where the DNA matches it firmly. Size is stated for part of the rows, as once, few or many counts, or as a class when the clone is expanded.

size: NA; D: NA; J: TRBJ2-2; V: TRBV18; DNA: TGTGCCAGCTCACCACCAGTACTTCAGAACACCGGGGAGCTGTTTTTT; CDR3: CASSPPVLQNTGELFF
size: NA; D: TRBD1; J: TRBJ1-3; V: TRBV9; DNA: TGTGCCAGCAGCGTAGTAGGGGCAGGGGGAGGAAACACCATATATTTT; CDR3: CASSVVGAGGGNTIYF
size: NA; D: NA; J: TRBJ1-2; V: TRBV6-1; DNA: TGTGCCAGCAGTGAATCTGGCAGGGATGGCTACACCTTC; CDR3: CASSESGRDGYTF
size: NA; D: NA; J: TRBJ2-5; V: TRBV7-8; DNA: TGTGCCAGCAGCCAGGGTCAAGAGACCCAGTACTTC; CDR3: CASSQGQETQYF
size: NA; D: TRBD1; J: TRBJ2-2; V: TRBV5-1; DNA: TGCGCCAGCAGCTTGGCAGGGGGATCGGGGACCGGGGAGCTGTTTTTT; CDR3: CASSLAGGSGTGELFF
size: NA; D: NA; J: TRBJ2-2; V: TRBV7-5; DNA: TGTGCCAGCAGCCCCGGACAGGGAAGTCCCGGGGAGCTGTTTTTT; CDR3: CASSPGQGSPGELFF
size: once; D: NA; J: TRBJ2-2; V: TRBV21-1; DNA: TGTGCCAGCAGCAAATTTAACGTTCCGGGCTCATCGCGACCCGGGGAGCTGTTTTTT; CDR3: CASSKFNVPGSSRPGELFF
size: few; D: NA; J: TRBJ2-7; V: TRBV5-4; DNA: TGTGCCAGCAGCTTTCGGGGGTTAAGCGAGCAGTACTTC; CDR3: CASSFRGLSEQYF
size: NA; D: TRBD2; J: TRBJ2-2; V: TRBV29-1; DNA: TGCAGCGTCGGACTAGCGGGAGTCTGGAACACCGGGGAGCTGTTTTTT; CDR3: CSVGLAGVWNTGELFF
size: NA; D: NA; J: TRBJ1-3; V: TRBV18; DNA: TGTGCCAGCTCACGGACGGGGGGAAACACCATATATTTT; CDR3: CASSRTGGNTIYF
size: NA; D: TRBD1; J: TRBJ1-1; V: TRBV4-2; DNA: TGTGCCAGCAGCCAAGCCCGAGGGGGCGGTAAGAACACTGAAGCTTTCTTT; CDR3: CASSQARGGGKNTEAFF
size: NA; D: TRBD1; J: TRBJ1-3; V: TRBV5-1; DNA: TGCGCCAGCAGCTCACAGGGGTTCGGAAACACCATATATTTT; CDR3: CASSSQGFGNTIYF
size: NA; D: TRBD2; J: TRBJ2-1; V: TRBV6-5; DNA: TGTGCCAGCAGTTACTCGTCGCTAGCGGGAACCAATGAGCAGTTCTTC; CDR3: CASSYSSLAGTNEQFF
size: NA; D: NA; J: TRBJ2-3; V: TRBV30; DNA: TGTGCCTGGAGTGGGCCCGGCGATACGCAGTATTTT; CDR3: CAWSGPGDTQYF
size: NA; D: TRBD2; J: TRBJ2-1; V: TRBV30; DNA: TGTGCCTGGATGGGACTAGCGGGAGGGTCTGAGCAGTTCTTC; CDR3: CAWMGLAGGSEQFF
size: NA; D: NA; J: TRBJ2-2; V: TRBV28; DNA: TGTGCCAGCAGTTTAATCGGGGGCGGAGCCGGGGAGCTGTTTTTT; CDR3: CASSLIGGGAGELFF
size: NA; D: TRBD2; J: TRBJ2-1; V: TRBV12-5; DNA: TGTGCTAGTGGTCCAGGACTAGCGGGCTACAATGAGCAGTTCTTC; CDR3: CASGPGLAGYNEQFF
size: NA; D: NA; J: TRBJ1-4; V: TRBV7-9; DNA: TGTGCCAGCAGCTCCCAACTAGGAACTAATGAAAAACTGTTTTTT; CDR3: CASSSQLGTNEKLFF
size: few; D: TRBD1; J: TRBJ1-5; V: TRBV4-2; DNA: TGTGCCAGCAGCCAGAACAGGGGACAGCCCCAGCATTTT; CDR3: CASSQNRGQPQHF
size: NA; D: NA; J: TRBJ1-5; V: TRBV10-3; DNA: TGTGCCATCAGTGACGCAGGGGACCAGCCCCAGCATTTT; CDR3: CAISDAGDQPQHF
size: NA; D: NA; J: TRBJ2-7; V: TRBV30; DNA: TGTGCCTGGTCAAGGACAGCCTCCGAGCAGTACTTC; CDR3: CAWSRTASEQYF
size: NA; D: NA; J: TRBJ1-1; V: TRBV4-2; DNA: TGTGCCAGCAGCCAAGATCAAGGCCGAAACACTGAAGCTTTCTTT; CDR3: CASSQDQGRNTEAFF
size: NA; D: NA; J: TRBJ2-7; V: TRBV11-2; DNA: TGTGCCAGCAGCTCCGGTCCAAGAGCGACCTACGAGCAGTACTTC; CDR3: CASSSGPRATYEQYF
size: NA; D: NA; J: TRBJ2-5; V: TRBV5-1; DNA: TGCGCCAGCAGCTTGCCGGGACAAGAGACCCAGTACTTC; CDR3: CASSLPGQETQYF
size: NA; D: TRBD1; J: TRBJ1-4; V: TRBV27; DNA: TGTGCCAGCAGTCCACCACCCCAGACAGGGGGCTTTGAAAAACTGTTTTTT; CDR3: CASSPPPQTGGFEKLFF
size: NA; D: NA; J: TRBJ1-3; V: TRBV6-5; DNA: TGTGCCAGCAGTCTAGGGGGGACTGGAAACACCATATATTTT; CDR3: CASSLGGTGNTIYF
size: NA; D: NA; J: TRBJ2-5; V: TRBV7-9; DNA: TGTGCCAGCAGCGCCAACCCGGGACAAAAAGACCAAGAGACCCAGTACTTC; CDR3: CASSANPGQKDQETQYF
size: NA; D: TRBD1; J: TRBJ2-1; V: TRBV27; DNA: TGTGCCAGCAGTTTGAGAAAGACAGGGGGGGCCTACAATGAGCAGTTCTTC; CDR3: CASSLRKTGGAYNEQFF
size: NA; D: TRBD2; J: TRBJ2-3; V: TRBV5-8; DNA: TGTGCCAGCAGCTTGGCCGTGCTAGCGGGAGTCAGCACAGATACGCAGTATTTT; CDR3: CASSLAVLAGVSTDTQYF
size: NA; D: NA; J: TRBJ1-6; V: TRBV28; DNA: TGTGCCAGCAGTTTATCGACTTTGGGGAGGAGGGCCCACTTT; CDR3: CASSLSTLGRRAHF
size: few; D: TRBD1; J: TRBJ1-5; V: TRBV28; DNA: TGTGCCAGCAATGACAGGGTAAATCAGCCCCAGCATTTT; CDR3: CASNDRVNQPQHF
size: NA; D: TRBD2; J: TRBJ2-1; V: TRBV7-3; DNA: TGTGCCAGCAGTCGCCTCGGGGGGTCCTCCTACAATGAGCAGTTCTTC; CDR3: CASSRLGGSSYNEQFF
size: NA; D: TRBD1; J: TRBJ2-1; V: TRBV6-1; DNA: TGTGCCAGCAGTGAAGCGGGACAGGGGGGGAAGTATGAGCAGTTCTTC; CDR3: CASSEAGQGGKYEQFF
size: few; D: TRBD1; J: TRBJ2-7; V: TRBV5-1; DNA: TGCGCCAGCAGCGGGGGACAGGGGGGCTCCTACGAGCAGTACTTC; CDR3: CASSGGQGGSYEQYF
size: NA; D: TRBD2; J: TRBJ2-7; V: TRBV11-2; DNA: TGTGCCAGCAGCCCGGGACTAGCGGAGACCTACGAGCAGTACTTC; CDR3: CASSPGLAETYEQYF
size: NA; D: NA; J: TRBJ1-2; V: TRBV5-1; DNA: TGCGCCAGCAGCTGGCCTCCCAAAGAGTATGGCTACACCTTC; CDR3: CASSWPPKEYGYTF
size: NA; D: TRBD1; J: TRBJ1-3; V: TRBV6-5; DNA: TGTGCCAGCTCGGGACAGGGGACCATATATTTT; CDR3: CASSGQGTIYF
size: NA; D: TRBD2; J: TRBJ2-2; V: TRBV4-3; DNA: TGCGCCAGCAGCCAAGGGGAGGGGATCACCGGGGAGCTGTTTTTT; CDR3: CASSQGEGITGELFF
size: NA; D: NA; J: TRBJ2-1; V: TRBV4-1; DNA: TGCGCCAGCAGCCAGCCTTTTGGGGGAGTGGATGAGCAGTTCTTC; CDR3: CASSQPFGGVDEQFF
size: few; D: NA; J: TRBJ2-1; V: TRBV20-1; DNA: TGCAGTGCCAGACGGGATGAGCAGTTCTTC; CDR3: CSARRDEQFF
size: NA; D: NA; J: TRBJ2-2; V: TRBV2; DNA: TGTGCCAGCATTAAGGGCAGTGGGAACACCGGGGAGCTGTTTTTT; CDR3: CASIKGSGNTGELFF
size: NA; D: NA; J: TRBJ2-7; V: TRBV7-9; DNA: TGTGCCAGCAGCTTAGGCGGCAGGGAAGAGCAGTACTTC; CDR3: CASSLGGREEQYF